A single sample gave rise to the 22 T cell receptor beta chains below, sequenced in a study of regulatory T cells in long-lasting Graves disease. Regarding time point: newly diagnosed GD, antithyroid drugs for less than 3 months. RNA extracted from PBMCs served as the sequencing template. Libraries of TCR beta came from iRepertoire HTBI primers plus Arm-PCR of CDR3 regions. TCRdb independently ran MiXCR on the multiplex PCR reads; one entry per CDR3 protein. This table has hundreds of thousands of distinct CDR3 sequences, roughly 14% appearing once. The sample was also linked to a second study, of T cells in Graves' hyperthyroidism and ophthalmopathy.

Here the sequenced sample was peripheral blood mononuclear cells (PBMCs), taken at new diagnosis, from a patient treated with antithyroid drugs. The receptors stem from a man younger than 45 with Graves disease.

Only a few counts were recorded for this clonotype. With a much larger clone just one base away, this may be a read error. A read error is likely, as this CDR3 ends without the conserved phenylalanine or tryptophan. V and J are TRBV5-1 and TRBJ2-1; D is perhaps TRBD2 (6 bases). The V gene's germline CDR1 is SGHRS and CDR2 YFSETQ. Trimming shortened V by 4 bases and J by 0 bases, and 8 bases separated the two germline ends. The CDR3 is 14 residues long. CDR3 in DNA: TGCGCCAGCAGCCGCGGGACCTCCTACAATGAGCAGTTCCTC. It is translated as CASSRGTSYNEQFL.

The chain recombines TRBV6-1 with TRBJ2-5; the match to TRBD1 covers 8 bases. J was trimmed by 5 bases and V by 11 bases; bases with no gene match: 10. This CDR3 region has 13 residues. The germline CDR1 and CDR2 sequences are MNHNS and SASEGT. CDR3 bases: TGTGCCGGCCCTGGACAGGGTTTGGAGACCCAGTACTTC. It yields the protein CAGPGQGLETQYF.

This clonotype was found many times. This chain links TRBV19 with TRBJ1-5; D is unclear. This CDR3 spans 13 amino acids. Trimming left V 5 bases short and J 3 bases short, with 8 bases between. CDR1 and CDR2 from the germline V gene are LNHDA and SQIVND (reference sequence). The CDR3 bases are TGTGCCAGTAGTCTTGCTAACAATCAGCCCCAGCATTTT. This gives the protein CASSLANNQPQHF.

This clonotype was found many times. The V call is TRBV6-1, the J call TRBJ2-7; either TRBD1 or TRBD2 may fit D (5 bases each). CDR1 MNHNS and CDR2 SASEGT come from the germline V gene. Trimming pared 5 bases from V and 0 bases from J, leaving 14 bases between. The CDR3 sequence is 15 residues long. The CDR3 sequence: CASSPSEGISYEQYF. Here the CDR3 DNA reads TGTGCCAGCAGTCCCTCCGAGGGGATCTCCTACGAGCAGTACTTC.

The chain's CDR3 is CASSDGYLRMDYGYTF. As DNA, the CDR3 is TGTGCCAGCAGTGATGGGTACCTGAGGATGGACTATGGCTACACCTTC. This chain links TRBV2 with TRBJ1-2; D uncertain. Trimming cost V 3 bases and J 3 bases, with 17 bases left between them. Per the germline V gene, CDR1 is SNHLY and CDR2 is FYNNEI. This CDR3 is built from 16 residues.

This clonotype was picked up many times. The V and J genes are TRBV10-3 and TRBJ1-4; D possibly corresponds to TRBD1 (6 bases). The CDR3 consists of 14 residues. Deletions cut 5 bases from V and 1 base from J, with 8 bases between. CDR1 is ENHRY, CDR2 SYGVKD, per germline. CDR3 loop: CAISQQGTNEKLFF. CDR3 coding DNA: TGTGCCATCAGTCAACAGGGAACTAATGAAAAACTGTTTTTT.

J is TRBJ1-4 and V is TRBV5-1; 7 bases map to TRBD1. CDR3 length: 15 amino acids. Trimming at V came to 4 bases and at J to 2 bases, leaving 5 bases not matched to a gene. Germline V CDR1 and CDR2: SGHRS, YFSETQ. This CDR3 is CASSTQGWTNEKLFF. DNA for the CDR3: TGCGCCAGCAGCACACAGGGGTGGACTAATGAAAAACTGTTTTTT.

The chain uses TRBV20-1 and TRBJ2-7; TRBD2 matches at 10 bases. This CDR3 has 15 amino acids. CDR1 and CDR2 (germline): DFQATT, SNEGSKA (reference sequence). The DNA for the CDR3 is TGCCTATTACCCCATAGCGGGAGGTCGTTGTACGAGCAGTACTTC. Translated, it gives CLLPHSGRSLYEQYF.

This clonotype has a handful of counts. V gene TRBV6-5 combines with J gene TRBJ2-5; 8 positions agree with TRBD2. The CDR3 covers 15 residues. Germline CDR1 and CDR2: MNHEY and SVGAGI. Trimming removed 2 bases from V and 2 bases from J; junction bases left unmatched: 4. This chain's CDR3 is CASSYNGGGQETQYF. The CDR3 DNA reads as TGTGCCAGCAGTTACAACGGGGGGGGTCAAGAGACCCAGTACTTC.

In its sample, this clonotype was seen many times. The V and J genes are TRBV27 and TRBJ2-1; 9 bases are shared with TRBD1. This CDR3 has 15 residues. Germline V lookup: CDR1 MNHEY, CDR2 SMNVEV (reference sequence). V lost 6 bases, J lost 7 bases, and 10 bases stayed unmatched. The CDR3 sequence is CASSSGTGPRNEQFF. CDR3 bases: TGTGCCAGCAGCTCCGGGACAGGGCCCCGAAATGAGCAGTTCTTC.

The rearrangement uses TRBV11-2 and TRBJ2-2; the match to TRBD1 covers 9 bases. Germline CDR1 and CDR2: SGHAT and FQNNGV. CDR3 size: 17 residues. Germline trimming cut 2 bases from V and 2 bases from J; bases unmatched to any gene: 6. The CDR3 protein is CASSLRPGQGNTGELFF. In DNA form, the CDR3 reads TGTGCCAGCAGCTTAAGACCGGGACAGGGAAACACCGGGGAGCTGTTTTTT.

The table lists this clonotype with many counts. The chain is built from TRBV27 and TRBJ2-7, with D tentatively TRBD1 or TRBD2 (5 bases each). CDR1 and CDR2 (germline): MNHEY, SMNVEV (reference sequence). The length of the CDR3 is 13 residues. Trimming removed 4 bases from V and 3 bases from J, with 10 bases in between. The CDR3 sequence is CASSSGRFYEQYF. CDR3 DNA: TGTGCCAGCAGTTCGGGACGGTTCTACGAGCAGTACTTC.

This clonotype has ten or more counts. The chain joins TRBV12-3 or TRBV12-4 to TRBJ2-3; D gene uncertain. The CDR3 runs to 13 residues. V was cut by 2 bases and J by 1 base, with 4 bases left in between. CDR3 DNA sequence: TGTGCCAGCAGTTTACCCCGCACAGATACGCAGTATTTT. Amino acid sequence: CASSLPRTDTQYF.

This clonotype has a count of ten or more. The chain has TRBV30 and TRBJ2-1, with 8 bases fitting TRBD1. Per the germline V gene, CDR1 is GTSNPN and CDR2 is SVGIG (reference sequence). This CDR3 has 16 amino acids. J was trimmed by 5 bases and V by 0 bases; bases with no gene match: 9. Written as DNA, the CDR3 is TGTGCCTGGAGTGTAAAGCCGGACAGGGCCCACAATGAGCAGTTCTTC. This translates into CAWSVKPDRAHNEQFF.

The table lists this clonotype with many counts. This chain connects TRBV5-1 to TRBJ1-1, with D unresolved. CDR1 and CDR2 from the germline V gene are SGHRS and YFSETQ. V was clipped by 2 bases and J by 3 bases, with 14 bases between them. This CDR3 contains 15 residues. The DNA for the CDR3 is TGCGCCAGCAGCTTCGTTACGTGGAAACACACTGAAGCTTTCTTT. Residues: CASSFVTWKHTEAFF.

This clonotype has at least ten counts. The chain uses TRBV24-1 and TRBJ2-6; perhaps D is TRBD1 or TRBD2 (5 bases each). The CDR3 has 17 residues. Deletions cut 1 base from V and 2 bases from J, with 11 bases between. CDR1 KGHDR and CDR2 SFDVKD come from the germline V gene. CDR3 in amino acids: CATSDFGAAAGANVLTF. The CDR3 nucleotides are TGTGCCACCAGTGATTTCGGGGCAGCGGCTGGGGCCAACGTCCTGACTTTC.

The genes are TRBV27 and TRBJ2-2, with 9 nucleotides matching TRBD1. CDR1 is MNHEY and CDR2 is SMNVEV in the germline V gene (reference sequence). The CDR3 spans 14 residues. V shed 6 bases, J shed 9 bases, and the junction held 8 bases outside the gene matches. The CDR3 sequence: CASRPTGGVRELFF. CDR3 bases: TGTGCCAGCAGGCCGACAGGGGGTGTAAGGGAGCTGTTTTTT.

In its sample, this clonotype was seen a few times. This chain uses TRBV12-5 with TRBJ2-7; 7 bases are shared with TRBD2. Per germline, CDR1 LGHNT and CDR2 FRNRAP. Trimming cost V 5 bases and J 2 bases; bases outside gene matches: 9. The CDR3 length is 15 residues. In DNA, the CDR3 is TGTGCTAGTGGTGACCGGGGAGGGGTTGCCTACGAGCAGTACTTC. Amino acid sequence: CASGDRGGVAYEQYF.

This clonotype was counted at least ten times. This chain joins TRBV29-1 and TRBJ1-5, with D tentatively TRBD1 (6 bases). V lost 6 bases, J lost 5 bases, and 14 bases lay in between. The CDR3 covers 13 residues. Germline assignment: CDR1 SQVTM and CDR2 ANQGSEA. CDR3 in DNA: TGCAGCGTAACCGGGACATACGATCAGCCCCAGCATTTT. As protein: CSVTGTYDQPQHF.

The sample holds many counts of this clonotype. V and J are TRBV5-6 and TRBJ2-7; 7 bases match TRBD2. Germline V gene sequence: CDR1 SGHDT, CDR2 YYEEEE. With V trimmed by 3 bases and J by 6 bases, 9 bases remained unmatched. This CDR3 has 14 residues. The CDR3 nucleotides read TGTGCCAGCAGCTGGGGGGGGACGGCGTCCGAGCAGTACTTC. It specifies CASSWGGTASEQYF.

This clonotype was counted only a few times. Its ends do not fully match the called genes, so a read error is possible. This chain connects TRBV19 to TRBJ2-7, with 9 bases that match TRBD2. Germline lookup yields CDR1 LNHDA and CDR2 SQIVND (reference sequence). This CDR3 comprises 15 residues. The CDR3 bases are TGTGCCAGTAGCATAGAGCGGGGGGCGGCCTACGAGCAGTACTTC. It codes for CASSIERGAAYEQYF.

This clonotype was recorded many times. The rearrangement uses TRBV12-3 or TRBV12-4 and TRBJ2-7; weak D call: TRBD2 (6 bases). V shed 8 bases and J shed 5 bases, with 19 bases lying between them. The CDR3 has 14 residues. The chain's CDR3 is CASSWDSPLHEQYF. As DNA, the CDR3 is TGTGCCAGCTCCTGGGACTCCCCCCTCCACGAGCAGTACTTC.